The sequence of this TCR beta chain was determined in a study of shared clonotypes between healthy human individuals. About the research overall: Three plates were used per donor for CD4 naive, three for CD4 memory, two for CD8 naive and one for CD8 memory. Regarding the study as a whole: Naive CD4 clonotype sharing across a handful of donors was about 5%. In contrast to clonotypes shared by all four donors, non-shared clonotypes had lower generation probabilities.

Terminally differentiated effector memory CD45RA+ cells were excluded from the naive CD8 cells, which were CD45RO-negative and positively selected for CCR7. For this clone: Its antigen remains unknown.

Germline V lookup: CDR1 SGHAT, CDR2 FQNNGV. The CDR3 spans 13 residues. The ends were cut back, 1 base at V and 6 bases at J, with 9 bases in the middle. It was approximately 0.2 ug DNA, about 30,000 T cell genomes, that sorted-subset replicate PCRs used. Sequencing was performed with immunoSEQ multiplex PCR; in TCRdb, only in-frame clones are kept and a portion is missing. The repertoire holds a few million clones, with roughly 93% as singletons. The chain combines TRBV11-2 with TRBJ1-2; no firm D call. The sequence came from a man between 18 and 35 years old in good health. Some clones in this sample may be carry-over from other donors' samples. Sequenced: naive CD8+ T cells from PBMCs. CDR3 DNA sequence: TGTGCCAGCAGCTTAGGGGTTTTGAATGGCTACACCTTC. It encodes CASSLGVLNGYTF.